The source of this T cell receptor (beta chain) is a study of shared T cell receptors in the human thymus. Clones were read by immunoSEQ multiplex PCR, and TCRdb kept only the in-frame ones, dropping some. The data hold hundreds of thousands of clones, with around 87% observed a single time. The germline V gene has CDR1 LNHNV and CDR2 YYDKDF (reference sequence). CDR3 length equals 17 residues. V lost 0 bases and J lost 7, with 21 bases in between. Another study also made use of these data, one on human thymus T cells. Turning to that study: Corrective surgery for congenital heart defects was being performed on the healthy Finnish infants who were the donors. Thymic tissue was derived from resections collected during corrective heart surgery. Repertoires from thymus and blood appeared to show biased V and J gene usage. Unrelated people showed highly overlapping thymic repertoires, related research reported.

Sequenced input: thymocytes. This sequence was found in a boy under two years old with a congenital heart defect. This chain connects TRBV15 to TRBJ2-5, with a weak D call TRBD2 (5 bases). CDR3 region: CATSRDVPWLALGTQYF. The DNA for the CDR3 is TGTGCCACCAGCAGAGATGTACCCTGGCTAGCCCTGGGGACCCAGTACTTC.